Each of the 14 T cell receptor beta chains below was sequenced from the same sample in a study of T cell repertoires in cytomegalovirus infection. TCRdb ran MiXCR on the reads and lists one entry per CDR3 protein. This sample carries fewer than 200,000 distinct CDR3 sequences, more than 9% of them seen once, and the ten largest clones take about 4.6%. Sequencing was done on a sample of PBMCs. Every receptor here comes from a human donor in good health (CMV status not recorded). Some clones in this sample may be carry-over from other donors' samples.

This clonotype occurred a few times. The genes are TRBV4-3 and TRBJ1-1, with D tentatively TRBD1 (6 bases). CDR1 is LGHNA and CDR2 is YSLEER in the germline V gene. The CDR3 sequence is 13 residues long. Trimming shortened V by 0 bases and J by 8 bases, and 10 bases separated the two germline ends. The CDR3 reads CASSQETGLEAFF. The CDR3 DNA is TGCGCCAGCAGCCAAGAGACAGGCCTCGAAGCTTTCTTT.

This clonotype was seen ten or more times. The chain has TRBV11-2 and TRBJ2-7; D is unclear. Germline V gene data show CDR1 as SGHAT and CDR2 as FQNNGV. Trimming removed 5 bases at V and 0 bases at J, with 5 bases between. The CDR3 runs to 12 residues. The CDR3, as DNA: TGTGCCAGCAGCGGGGTCTCCTACGAGCAGTACTTC. Its translation: CASSGVSYEQYF.

This clonotype was observed many times. The chain employs TRBV7-2 and TRBJ2-7; TRBD2 agrees at 16 bases. Germline V CDR1 and CDR2: SGHTA, FQGNSA. This CDR3 is built from 18 residues. V lost 1 base to trimming and J lost 2 bases; unmatched junction nucleotides: 5. The CDR3 bases are TGTGCCAGCAGCTTAGTAGGGGGGACTAGCGGGAGGGCCTACGAGCAGTACTTC. Translation gives CASSLVGGTSGRAYEQYF.

For this clonotype: With a much larger clone just one base away, this may be a read error. This chain uses TRBV7-2 with TRBJ2-5; tentatively, D is TRBD2 (6 bases). The V gene's germline CDR1 is SGHTA and CDR2 FQGNSA. The CDR3 covers 14 residues. Trimming took 3 bases from V and 4 from J, leaving 12 bases between them. The CDR3 is CASSFGPAGETQYF. CDR3 bases: TGTGCCAGCAGCTTCGGACCAGCGGGAGAGACCCAGTACTTC.

At least ten counts were recorded for this clonotype. This chain connects TRBV20-1 to TRBJ2-5; 11 bases fit TRBD2. The CDR3 length is 17 residues. V lost 7 bases, J lost 5 bases, and 18 bases stayed unmatched. The V gene's germline CDR1 is DFQATT and CDR2 SNEGSKA (reference sequence). CDR3 loop: CSGGSTDSSGGLETQYF. The CDR3, as DNA: TGCAGTGGAGGCTCGACGGACTCTAGCGGGGGGCTGGAGACCCAGTACTTC.

This clonotype was seen only a few times. V and J are TRBV29-1 and TRBJ1-3; D perhaps matches TRBD1 (5 bases). This CDR3 is 12 amino acids long. Germline CDR1 and CDR2: SQVTM and ANQGSEA. V was clipped by 7 bases and J by 1 base, with 8 bases between them. The CDR3 nucleotides are TGCAGCGGCCGACAGTCTGGAAACACCATATATTTT. The encoded protein is CSGRQSGNTIYF.

This clonotype was detected many times. V and J are TRBV7-2 and TRBJ2-3; D not certain. CDR1 SGHTA and CDR2 FQGNSA come from the germline V gene. Deletions cut 2 bases from V and 4 bases from J, with 10 bases between. The CDR3 runs 14 residues. Here the CDR3 DNA reads TGTGCCAGCAGCTTATTGGGTGGGGCAGATACGCAGTATTTT. This encodes CASSLLGGADTQYF.

This clonotype was observed at least ten times. The chain links TRBV6-1 to TRBJ2-7, with D tentatively TRBD2 (6 bases). CDR1 MNHNS and CDR2 SASEGT come from the germline V gene. Trimming took 6 bases from V and 5 from J, leaving 17 bases between them. This CDR3 contains 14 residues. The CDR3 bases are TGTGCCAGCAGGGTTGCGGGGAGCGGTGACGAGCAGTACTTC. Encoded protein: CASRVAGSGDEQYF.

The chain has TRBV19 and TRBJ1-1; TRBD1 agrees at 8 bases. CDR1 is LNHDA and CDR2 is SQIVND in the germline V gene (reference sequence). V gave up 6 bases and J gave up 5 bases; unmatched junction bases: 5. The CDR3 totals 13 residues. CDR3 region: CASRDREETEAFF. As DNA, the CDR3 is TGTGCCAGTAGGGACAGGGAAGAGACTGAAGCTTTCTTT.

This clonotype was seen more than once but under ten times. CDR3 bases: TGTGCCAGCTCACCACCCCCACTAGCGGGCGCCTACAATGAGCAGTTCTTC. As protein: CASSPPPLAGAYNEQFF. This chain connects TRBV18 to TRBJ2-1; 9 nucleotides agree with TRBD2. This CDR3 is 17 amino acids long. Unmatched junction bases numbered 5, after V lost 0 bases and J lost 2 bases. Germline V CDR1 and CDR2: KGHSH, LQKENI.

This clonotype was seen at least ten times. This sequence joins TRBV10-3 and TRBJ1-2; 9 bases are a match to TRBD1. Germline-derived CDR1 and CDR2 are ENHRY and SYGVKD. V was clipped by 4 bases and J by 2 bases; unmatched bases: 5. This CDR3 spans 15 amino acids. The chain's CDR3 is CAISGAGTGNYGYTF. As DNA, the CDR3 is TGTGCCATCAGTGGGGCAGGGACAGGGAACTATGGCTACACCTTC.

This clonotype was observed at least ten times. The chain joins TRBV19 to TRBJ1-2, with a tentative D call TRBD1 (5 bases). V gave up 6 bases and J gave up 8 bases, with 16 bases separating them. This CDR3 region has 13 residues. Germline V gene lookup returns CDR1 LNHDA and CDR2 SQIVND (reference sequence). The CDR3 reads CASSRDSIRGYTF. The CDR3 DNA reads TGTGCCAGTAGCCGGGACTCCATACGGGGCTACACCTTC.

This clonotype was counted between two and nine times. This chain uses TRBV12-5 with TRBJ2-1; the D gene could be TRBD1 or TRBD2 (5 bases each). Germline values: CDR1 LGHNT, CDR2 FRNRAP. The CDR3 length is 14 residues. Deletions cut 5 bases from V and 6 bases from J, with 14 bases between. This CDR3 reads CASGLGPLLNEQFF. Written as DNA, the CDR3 is TGTGCTAGTGGTCTGGGACCGCTTCTCAATGAGCAGTTCTTC.

This clonotype was seen repeatedly, ten times or more. This rearrangement joins TRBV7-2 to TRBJ1-5; 7 nucleotides align to TRBD1. This CDR3 spans 17 amino acids. Germline V gene lookup returns CDR1 SGHTA and CDR2 FQGNSA. The V gene end was trimmed by 5 bases and the J gene end by 5 bases; junction bases not matched to a gene: 15. The CDR3 region is CASSHGGSRGSDQPQHF. CDR3 DNA: TGTGCCAGCAGCCATGGGGGAAGCAGGGGGTCCGATCAGCCCCAGCATTTT.